A selection of T cell receptor beta chains follows, all from one sample in a study of human T cells and chemical hapten exposure. TCRdb itself ran the RACE reads through MiXCR, one entry per CDR3 protein. Of 150,000 to 200,000 distinct CDR3 sequences in the sample, around 13% are singletons; the top ten hold about 1.7%. The sequencing here drew on whole blood, taken in connection with sensitization to the hapten diphenylcyclopropenone (DPC). These receptors all stem from a woman aged 30 to 39 with alopecia areata. Some clones in this sample may be carry-over from other donors' samples. Both conserved end residues are trimmed from each CDR3. Each record gives: J gene, clone size, V gene, CDR3 protein. The size field is filled for only some rows; it gives once, few, many or a size class.

TRBJ1-1 | . | TRBV9 | ASSVAQKNTEAF
TRBJ2-3 | few | TRBV29-1 | SVKPGTGDTDTQY
TRBJ1-5 | . | TRBV6-1 | ASSERSNQPQH
TRBJ2-7 | many | TRBV2 | ASRISGGSPYEQY
TRBJ2-7 | many | TRBV28 | ASRELYEQY
TRBJ1-1 | few | TRBV10-3 | AISRDRVMNTEAF
TRBJ2-7 | . | TRBV7-2 | ASSLVSGGEQY
TRBJ2-3 | . | TRBV3-1 | ASSPAGRNTQY
TRBJ1-2 | once | TRBV29-1 | SGTGSGSGYT
TRBJ2-7 | . | TRBV12-3/TRBV12-4 | ASSLNSGTEQY
TRBJ2-1 | many | TRBV29-1 | SVSVTASNEQF
TRBJ2-3 | many | TRBV10-1 | ASSESVAGGGDTQY
TRBJ1-6 | few | TRBV15 | ATSRGGTGVENSPLH
TRBJ1-1 | . | TRBV27 | ASRDTGTPAEAF
TRBJ2-7 | . | TRBV28 | ASSFAGAPYEQY
TRBJ2-2 | . | TRBV6-5 | ASSRSTGIMNTGELF
TRBJ1-5 | . | TRBV12-3/TRBV12-4 | ASSTRGWGQPQH
TRBJ2-1 | few | TRBV7-6 | ASSQRGREEQF
TRBJ1-1 | . | TRBV20-1 | SASTPFYRGTEAF